These 8 T cell receptor beta chains originate from one sample sequenced in a study of cytomegalovirus exposure and HLA in healthy donors. Use of 60 Vbeta and 13 Jbeta primers characterized the PCR. Assay: immunoSEQ multiplex PCR; the TCRdb copy retains only in-frame clones and omits some. Of under 200,000 clones in the sample, around 68% were seen once. Specimen: PBMCs. Receptors originate from a man in his forties or fifties in good health and CMV-seronegative.

The DNA for the CDR3 is TGCAGCGTTCACCGGGATCCTACCTCAGGTGAGCAGTTCTTC. Residues: CSVHRDPTSGEQFF. The chain carries TRBV29-1 and TRBJ2-1; TRBD2 might be the D (5 bases). This CDR3 is 14 amino acids long. Deletions cut 5 bases from V and 9 bases from J, with 20 bases between. Germline assignment: CDR1 SQVTM and CDR2 ANQGSEA.

V usage is TRBV29-1 and J usage is TRBJ1-1; D is perhaps TRBD1 (6 bases). V lost 1 base, J lost 6 bases, and 12 bases lay in between. Germline lookup yields CDR1 SQVTM and CDR2 ANQGSEA. The length of the CDR3 is 13 residues. Written as DNA, the CDR3 is TGCAGCGTTGAAGCAGACAGGCGCCCTGAAGCTTTCTTT. Translated: CSVEADRRPEAFF. Drawing the rest from reference TRBV29-1 and TRBJ1-1, the complete variable domain is SAVISQKPSRDICQRGTSLTIQCQVDSQVTMMFWYRQQPGQSLTLIATANQGSEATYESGFVIDKFPISRPNLTFSTLTVSNMSPEDSSIYLCSVEADRRPEAFFGQGTRLTVV.

This clone was counted between two and nine times. The gene calls are TRBV13 and TRBJ1-2; no reliable D call. The germline V gene has CDR1 PRHDT and CDR2 FYEKMQ (reference sequence). Deletions cut 1 base from V and 8 bases from J, with 11 bases between. CDR3 length equals 13 residues. The CDR3 coding sequence is TGTGCCAGCAGCTTAGTCTCTTCAGGAGGCTACACCTTC. This codes for CASSLVSSGGYTF.

The rearrangement links TRBV10-1 to TRBJ2-1; 10 bases align to TRBD2. Germline-derived CDR1 and CDR2 are WNHNN and SYGVQD (reference sequence). V gave up 6 bases and J gave up 0 bases; unmatched junction bases: 5. The CDR3 totals 16 residues. CDR3 DNA: TGCGCCAGCAGCTCTAGCGGGGGCGTCTCCTACAATGAGCAGTTCTTC. Translating gives CASSSSGGVSYNEQFF.

This chain connects TRBV28 to TRBJ2-7; 9 nucleotides align to TRBD1. The V gene's germline CDR1 is MDHEN and CDR2 SYDVKM. The CDR3 runs to 11 residues. Unmatched junction bases numbered 4, after V lost 5 bases and J lost 11 bases. The CDR3 nucleotides read TGTGCCAGCAGTCTCCGGGACAGGGAGTACTTC. As protein: CASSLRDREYF.

This sequence joins TRBV19 and TRBJ1-5; 8 positions agree with TRBD1. There are 13 residues in the CDR3. V was pared by 6 bases and J by 11 bases, with 9 bases of the junction left unmatched. CDR1 is LNHDA, CDR2 SQIVND, per germline (reference sequence). CDR3 nucleotides: TGTGCCAGTAGCAGACAGGGGCTTTTGGCCCAGCATTTT. It translates to CASSRQGLLAQHF.

The chain employs TRBV6-7 and TRBJ1-6; no clear D gene. Being an ORF, TRBV6-7 has a function that is uncertain. V was cut by 3 bases and J by 10 bases, with 22 bases left in between. This CDR3 comprises 17 residues. The DNA of the CDR3 is TGTGCCAGCAGTTATTCTAAGGTTGCGGGGTGCAAATCACCCCTCCACTTT. Translation gives CASSYSKVAGCKSPLHF.

This clone was counted ten times or more. The rearrangement uses TRBV25-1 and TRBJ1-5, with 8 bases matching TRBD1. The CDR3 runs to 13 residues. V was clipped by 6 bases and J by 5 bases; unmatched bases: 3. CDR1 is MGHDK and CDR2 is SYGVNS in the germline V gene. The CDR3 is CASRGQGHQPQHF. The CDR3 DNA sequence: TGTGCCAGCAGAGGACAGGGACATCAGCCCCAGCATTTT.